This T cell receptor (beta chain) was identified in a study of human T cells and chemical hapten exposure. On the study more broadly: Per-sample TCR yields varied mainly from small pooled library volume differences. Whole-study results and caveats: There was no change with DPC sensitization in TCRs above 1 in 1000 frequency.

With V trimmed by 6 bases and J by 6 bases, 11 bases remained unmatched. The CDR3 covers 14 residues. The germline CDR1 and CDR2 sequences are MNHEY and SVGAGI. Individual cDNA molecules each carried unique molecular identifiers attached by the library. Original handling: Counts of TCRs in each sample centred on a median of about 99,000 and extended from roughly 25,000 to 750,000. TCRdb ran MiXCR on the RACE reads and lists one entry per CDR3 protein. TCRdb's processing, not the study's, gives the V and J calls here. The sample lists some 78,000 distinct CDR3 sequences, about 9% occurring once. Time point in this sample: healthy volunteer bleed at 6 weeks. The template was total RNA from unfractionated whole blood. This clonotype was seen many times. Its antigen is currently unknown.

The receptor's source is a male donor in good health. Some clones in this sample may be carry-over from other donors' samples. V gene TRBV6-5 combines with J gene TRBJ2-7, with 7 bases lining up with TRBD1. The sequencing sample was made of whole blood. The CDR3 bases are TGTGCCAGCAGCTCACAGGGGAAGGCTACCGAGCAGTACTTC. Encoded protein: CASSSQGKATEQYF.